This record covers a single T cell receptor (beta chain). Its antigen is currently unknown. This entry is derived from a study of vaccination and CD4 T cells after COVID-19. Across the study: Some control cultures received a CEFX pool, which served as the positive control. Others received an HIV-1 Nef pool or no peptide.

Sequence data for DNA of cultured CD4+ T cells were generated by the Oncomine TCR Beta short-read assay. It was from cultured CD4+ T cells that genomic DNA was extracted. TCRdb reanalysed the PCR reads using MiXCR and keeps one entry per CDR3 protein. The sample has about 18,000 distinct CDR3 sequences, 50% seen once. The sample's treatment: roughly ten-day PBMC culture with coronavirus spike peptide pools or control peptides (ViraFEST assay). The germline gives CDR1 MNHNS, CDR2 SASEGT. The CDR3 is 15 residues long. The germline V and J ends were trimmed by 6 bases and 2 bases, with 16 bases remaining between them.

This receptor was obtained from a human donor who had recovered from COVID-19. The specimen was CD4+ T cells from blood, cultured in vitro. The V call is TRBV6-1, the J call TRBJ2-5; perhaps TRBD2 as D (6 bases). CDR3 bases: TGTGCCAGCAGCGCCCTCGGGGGACGGCAAGAGACCCAGTACTTC. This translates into CASSALGGRQETQYF.